This entry lists 4 T cell receptor beta chains sequenced from one sample in a study of blood T cell repertoires in COVID-19. Assay: immunoSEQ multiplex PCR; the TCRdb copy retains only in-frame clones and omits some. Altogether about 310,000 clones are present, around 91% being singletons, with the ten largest covering 0.8% to 1.3%. What was sequenced was peripheral blood. The receptors stem from a middle-aged woman with COVID-19, enrolled during active disease.

The rearrangement uses TRBV7-9 and TRBJ2-3, with 10 nucleotides matching TRBD2. Germline trimming cut 6 bases from V and 4 bases from J; bases unmatched to any gene: 4. The CDR3 is 14 residues long. From germline, CDR1 is SEHNR and CDR2 FQNEAQ (reference sequence). CDR3 bases: TGTGCCAGCAGACCTAGCGGGGGCCCAGATACGCAGTATTTT. Translation gives CASRPSGGPDTQYF.

This clone was observed a single time. The J gene is TRBJ2-1, the V gene TRBV7-2; a weak D match, TRBD1 (5 bases). Deletions cut 2 bases from V and 8 bases from J, with 13 bases between. The germline V gene encodes CDR1 SGHTA and CDR2 FQGNSA. CDR3 length: 14 residues. The CDR3 coding sequence is TGTGCCAGCAGCTTAAGGACACCCCGGGATGAGCAGTTCTTC. Translation gives CASSLRTPRDEQFF.

In nucleotides, the CDR3 is TGTGCCAGCAGTGCTCCGTGGACAGTTAATGAGCAGTTCTTC. It codes for CASSAPWTVNEQFF. The chain joins TRBV27 to TRBJ2-1; weak D call: TRBD1 (6 bases). Per the germline V gene, CDR1 is MNHEY and CDR2 is SMNVEV (reference sequence). CDR3 length equals 14 residues. Trimming cost V 5 bases and J 7 bases, with 15 bases left between them.

The chain uses TRBV4-3 and TRBJ2-2, with 8 bases fitting TRBD2. The CDR3 sequence is 16 residues long. The germline CDR1 and CDR2 sequences are LGHNA and YSLEER. The V and J ends lost 0 bases and 5 bases, in that order; junction bases with no gene match: 5. The CDR3 DNA sequence: TGCGCCAGCAGCCAAGATATAAGCGGGAGTACCGGGGAGCTGTTTTTT. This codes for CASSQDISGSTGELFF.